This T cell receptor (beta chain) appears in the sequencing data of a study of T cell responses to AZD1222 COVID-19 vaccine. Repertoires were generated with immunoSEQ multiplex PCR, while TCRdb's copy carries only in-frame clones and drops some. The sample includes 15,000 to 20,000 clones, roughly 79% seen only once; the top ten take over 20%. The germline V gene encodes CDR1 SGHTA and CDR2 FQGTGA. Trimming took 4 bases from V and 5 from J; bases not matched to a gene: 5. The CDR3 sequence is 15 residues long. Some second doses came at about 4 weeks and others at about 12 weeks; these were pooled. With respect to this clone: Antigen unknown.

Study findings and constraints: It was only a handful of AZD1222 recipients who were seropositive at baseline.

V is TRBV7-3 and J is TRBJ2-1, with 10 bases that match TRBD2. This specimen was peripheral blood, taken 28 days after the second AZD1222 dose. The sequence was obtained from an adult who received the AZD1222 COVID-19 vaccine. CDR3 in DNA: TGTGCCAGCAGCTACCTAGCGGGGGCAAACAATGAGCAGTTCTTC. It translates to CASSYLAGANNEQFF.